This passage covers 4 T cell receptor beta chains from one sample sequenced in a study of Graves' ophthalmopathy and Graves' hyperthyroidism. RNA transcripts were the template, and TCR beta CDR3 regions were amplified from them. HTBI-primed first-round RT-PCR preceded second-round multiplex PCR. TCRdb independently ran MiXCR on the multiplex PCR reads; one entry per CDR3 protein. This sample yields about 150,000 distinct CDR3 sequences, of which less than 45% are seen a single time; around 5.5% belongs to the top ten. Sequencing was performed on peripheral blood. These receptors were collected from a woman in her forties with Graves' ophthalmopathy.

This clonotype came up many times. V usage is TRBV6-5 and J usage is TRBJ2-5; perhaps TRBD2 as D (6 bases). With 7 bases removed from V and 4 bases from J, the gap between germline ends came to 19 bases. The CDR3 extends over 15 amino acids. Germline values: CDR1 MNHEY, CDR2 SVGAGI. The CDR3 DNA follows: TGTGCCAGCAACAGAGACCCTTCGGAGGGAGAGACCCAGTACTTC. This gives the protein CASNRDPSEGETQYF.

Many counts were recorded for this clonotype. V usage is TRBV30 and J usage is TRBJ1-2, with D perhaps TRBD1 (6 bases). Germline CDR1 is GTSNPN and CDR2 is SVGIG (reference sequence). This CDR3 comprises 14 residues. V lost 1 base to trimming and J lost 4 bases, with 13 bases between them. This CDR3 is CAWSAGAEVYGYTF. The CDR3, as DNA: TGTGCCTGGAGTGCGGGGGCGGAGGTCTATGGCTACACCTTC.

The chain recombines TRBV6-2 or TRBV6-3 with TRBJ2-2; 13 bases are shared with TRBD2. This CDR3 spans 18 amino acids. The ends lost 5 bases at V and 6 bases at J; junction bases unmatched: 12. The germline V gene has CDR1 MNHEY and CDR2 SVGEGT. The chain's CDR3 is CASSQLRTSGSISGELFF. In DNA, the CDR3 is TGTGCCAGCAGTCAGCTCAGGACTAGCGGGAGTATTTCCGGGGAGCTGTTTTTT.

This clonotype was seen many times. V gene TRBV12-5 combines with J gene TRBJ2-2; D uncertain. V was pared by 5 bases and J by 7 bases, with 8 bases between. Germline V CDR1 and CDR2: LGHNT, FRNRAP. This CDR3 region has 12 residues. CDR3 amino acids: CASGPSIGELFF. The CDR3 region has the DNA TGTGCTAGTGGTCCATCAATCGGGGAGCTGTTTTTT.